The next 3 T cell receptor beta chains were all read from a single sample in a study of cytomegalovirus exposure and HLA in healthy donors. The PCR used 60 Vbeta and 13 Jbeta primers. Repertoires were generated with immunoSEQ multiplex PCR, while TCRdb's copy carries only in-frame clones and drops some. The table shows 150,000 to 200,000 clones, with 65% to 75% occurring only once. What was sequenced was PBMCs. All receptors come from a girl between 5 and 17 years old in good health and CMV-seronegative.

This sequence joins TRBV18 and TRBJ1-2, with D possibly TRBD1 on 6 matching bases. Per the germline V gene, CDR1 is KGHSH and CDR2 is LQKENI. V shed 2 bases and J shed 0 bases, with 19 bases lying between them. The CDR3 is made up of 18 amino acids. CDR3 amino acids: CASSPTGPQVNTNYGYTF. The CDR3 region has the DNA TGTGCCAGCTCACCAACAGGGCCACAGGTCAATACTAACTATGGCTACACCTTC.

V and J are TRBV9 and TRBJ2-2, with D unresolved. The CDR3 totals 13 residues. Trimming removed 1 base at V and 5 bases at J, with 6 bases between. CDR1 SGDLS and CDR2 YYNGEE come from the germline V gene. CDR3 residues: CASSVTRTGELFF. The CDR3, as DNA: TGTGCCAGCAGCGTAACCAGGACCGGGGAGCTGTTTTTT.

This clone was recorded only once. The chain carries TRBV30 and TRBJ2-1; tentatively, D is TRBD1 (6 bases). The CDR3 loop spans 16 amino acids. CDR1 GTSNPN and CDR2 SVGIG come from the germline V gene (reference sequence). Between the trimmed V and J ends, which lost 5 bases and 2 bases, there was a span of 19 bases. The CDR3 DNA follows: TGTGCCTGGGGATATCTCGGGACACGGGCCTACAATGAGCAGTTCTTC. This gives the protein CAWGYLGTRAYNEQFF.